The entry below gives a single T cell receptor beta chain sequence along with its context. These data come from a study of control samples from healthy donors and cancer patients. Trimming stripped 4 bases from V and 5 bases from J, with 5 bases between. This CDR3 is built from 12 residues. Generated by immunoSEQ multiplex PCR, the TCRdb table keeps only in-frame clones and is missing some. The profile shows tens of thousands of clones, 70% to 90% of them singletons. The receptor was derived from a woman in her fifties or sixties in good health. Source material: blood. This chain joins TRBV12-3 or TRBV12-4 and TRBJ2-2; the D gene is possibly TRBD1 (5 bases). The DNA of the CDR3 is TGTGCCAGCAGTTCAGGGACCGGGGAGCTGTTTTTT. This codes for CASSSGTGELFF.